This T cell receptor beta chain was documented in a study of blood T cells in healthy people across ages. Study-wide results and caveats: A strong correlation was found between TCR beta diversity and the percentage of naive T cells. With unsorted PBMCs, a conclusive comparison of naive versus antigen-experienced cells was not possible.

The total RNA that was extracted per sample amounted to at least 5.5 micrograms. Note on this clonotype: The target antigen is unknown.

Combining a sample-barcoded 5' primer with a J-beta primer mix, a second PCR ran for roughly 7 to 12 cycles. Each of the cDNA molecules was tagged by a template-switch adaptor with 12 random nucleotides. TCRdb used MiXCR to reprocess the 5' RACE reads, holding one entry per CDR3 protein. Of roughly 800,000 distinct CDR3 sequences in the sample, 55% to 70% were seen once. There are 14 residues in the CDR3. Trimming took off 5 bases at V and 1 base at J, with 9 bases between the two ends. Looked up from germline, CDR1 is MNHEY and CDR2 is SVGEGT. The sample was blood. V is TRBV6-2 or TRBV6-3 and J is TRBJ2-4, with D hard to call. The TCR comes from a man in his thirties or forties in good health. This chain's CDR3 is CASSRIDAKNIQYF. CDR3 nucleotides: TGTGCCAGCAGTCGGATTGACGCCAAAAACATTCAGTACTTC.